One sample yielded the 15 T cell receptor beta chains listed below, sequenced in a study of shared T cell receptors in the human thymus. The method was immunoSEQ multiplex PCR; TCRdb's version includes in-frame clones alone and lacks a portion of them. The data contain about 660,000 clones, more than 75% of them seen just once; the ten biggest clones take up 0.0094%. A further study also used this sample, focusing on human thymus T cells.

The sample consisted of thymocytes. The receptors were gathered from a boy under two years old with a congenital heart defect.

The genes are TRBV5-4 and TRBJ2-3; tentative D call: TRBD1 (5 bases). Germline assignment: CDR1 SGHNT and CDR2 YYREEE (reference sequence). The CDR3 runs 15 residues. V was clipped by 0 bases and J by 7 bases, with 15 bases between them. The CDR3 region is CASSLGGQGRNTQYF. The DNA for the CDR3 is TGTGCCAGCAGCTTGGGTGGCCAGGGTAGGAATACGCAGTATTTT.

The J gene is TRBJ2-1, the V gene TRBV5-1; TRBD2 matches 9 bases. Looked up from germline, CDR1 is SGHRS and CDR2 is YFSETQ. The CDR3 consists of 16 residues. The V gene end was trimmed by 3 bases and the J gene end by 6 bases; junction bases not matched to a gene: 10. Here the CDR3 DNA reads TGCGCCAGCAGCTCTGGGGGCGCTAGCGGGGTCAATGAGCAGTTCTTC. Residues: CASSSGGASGVNEQFF.

The count of this clone is one. The rearrangement uses TRBV6-1 and TRBJ1-5; the D is unclear. The V gene lost 7 bases and the J gene lost 4 bases, with 11 bases spanning the gap. The CDR3 sequence is 13 residues long. Germline CDR1 and CDR2: MNHNS and SASEGT. The CDR3, as DNA: TGTGCCAGCAAGGAGGCGTTAAATCAGCCCCAGCATTTT. Translating it yields CASKEALNQPQHF.

CDR3: CATSTLGIQSRETQYF. CDR3 nucleotides: TGTGCCACCAGCACTCTAGGCATACAAAGCCGAGAGACCCAGTACTTC. The chain joins TRBV15 to TRBJ2-5, with D unclear. In germline, CDR1 is LNHNV, CDR2 YYDKDF (reference sequence). The CDR3 extends over 16 amino acids. V was trimmed by 4 bases and J by 4 bases, leaving 19 bases between them. The full variable domain, in which reference TRBV15 and TRBJ2-5 provide the parts outside the CDR3, is DAMVIQNPRYQVTQFGKPVTLSCSQTLNHNVMYWYQQKSSQAPKLLFHYYDKDFNNEADTPDNFQSRRPNTSFCFLDIRSPGLGDTAMYLCATSTLGIQSRETQYFGPGTRLLVL.

In this sample, this clone turned up a few times. The chain joins TRBV28 to TRBJ2-1; 9 nucleotides agree with TRBD1. Germline loops: CDR1 MDHEN, CDR2 SYDVKM. After removal of 0 bases from V and 9 bases from J, the junction contained 18 bases not matched to a gene. The CDR3 covers 19 residues. The CDR3 DNA follows: TGTGCCAGCAGTTTATGGGGGATAACAGGGGGCCTAGGCCCCACTGAGCAGTTCTTC. Amino acids: CASSLWGITGGLGPTEQFF. The complete variable domain, with remaining parts taken from reference TRBV28 and TRBJ2-1, reads DVKVTQSSRYLVKRTGEKVFLECVQDMDHENMFWYRQDPGLGLRLIYFSYDVKMKEKGDIPEGYSVSREKKERFSLILESASTNQTSMYLCASSLWGITGGLGPTEQFFGPGTRLTVL.

This chain links TRBV27 with TRBJ1-5; D uncertain. The CDR3 length is 14 residues. Germline V gene lookup returns CDR1 MNHEY and CDR2 SMNVEV (reference sequence). Trimming shortened V by 8 bases and J by 1 base, and 12 bases separated the two germline ends. CDR3 bases: TGTGCCAGCGGGCCCCAAAGGAGCAATCAGCCCCAGCATTTT. This sequence encodes CASGPQRSNQPQHF.

Here the CDR3 reads CAWSGQGVQPQHF. In DNA, the CDR3 is TGTGCCTGGAGTGGACAGGGGGTTCAGCCCCAGCATTTT. The chain has TRBV30 and TRBJ1-5, with 9 bases lining up with TRBD1. After removal of 1 base from V and 6 bases from J, the junction contained 1 base not matched to a gene. The length of the CDR3 is 13 residues. CDR1 is GTSNPN, CDR2 SVGIG, per germline (reference sequence).

The chain carries TRBV27 and TRBJ1-1, with TRBD1 as a possible D gene (5 bases). The ends were cut back, 5 bases at V and 1 base at J, with 11 bases in the middle. The germline gives CDR1 MNHEY, CDR2 SMNVEV (reference sequence). This CDR3 is 14 amino acids long. The chain's CDR3 is CASSVGASNTEAFF. DNA for the CDR3: TGTGCCAGCAGTGTAGGGGCGTCGAACACTGAAGCTTTCTTT.

V gene TRBV28 combines with J gene TRBJ1-2; 10 bases line up with TRBD1. The CDR3 sequence is 14 residues long. After removal of 10 bases from V and 3 bases from J, the junction contained 8 bases not matched to a gene. The germline gives CDR1 MDHEN, CDR2 SYDVKM. The CDR3 spells CAIRDRGYHYGYTF. The CDR3 DNA follows: TGTGCCATCCGGGACAGGGGATATCACTATGGCTACACCTTC.

This chain joins TRBV7-9 and TRBJ1-3; TRBD1 is a possible D gene (5 bases). The V end lost 4 bases, the J end lost 2 bases, and 15 bases lay between the germline ends. Germline V gives CDR1 SEHNR, CDR2 FQNEAQ (reference sequence). The CDR3 spans 16 residues. The CDR3 nucleotides are TGTGCCAGCAGCTCCCGGGAGGGGCGAGCTGGAAACACCATATATTTT. Protein product: CASSSREGRAGNTIYF.

V usage is TRBV6-1 and J usage is TRBJ1-5, with D possibly matching TRBD1 (6 bases). V dropped 2 bases and J dropped 0 bases, with 17 bases sitting between them. Germline lookup yields CDR1 MNHNS and CDR2 SASEGT. CDR3 length equals 18 residues. CDR3 coding DNA: TGTGCCAGCAGTGAAATGACAGGCGCTTATTATAGCAATCAGCCCCAGCATTTT. Translated: CASSEMTGAYYSNQPQHF.

CDR3: CASSLQGTSSHNEQFF. CDR3 DNA sequence: TGTGCCAGCAGCTTGCAGGGGACTAGTAGCCACAATGAGCAGTTCTTC. The rearrangement links TRBV5-4 to TRBJ2-1; 8 bases align to TRBD2. Germline V lookup: CDR1 SGHNT, CDR2 YYREEE (reference sequence). This CDR3 region has 16 residues. Unmatched junction bases numbered 8, after V lost 1 base and J lost 5 bases.

This chain connects TRBV27 to TRBJ1-5; 8 bases fit TRBD1. The V gene end was trimmed by 5 bases and the J gene end by 7 bases; junction bases not matched to a gene: 7. This CDR3 region has 14 residues. Germline assignment: CDR1 MNHEY and CDR2 SMNVEV (reference sequence). This chain's CDR3 is CASSRDRGRQPQHF. The CDR3 coding sequence is TGTGCCAGCAGTCGCGACAGGGGCCGCCAGCCCCAGCATTTT.

Note on this clone: Relative to the germline gene, one junction end is altered; a read error may explain this. The chain employs TRBV5-8 and TRBJ2-7, with D hard to call. Germline values: CDR1 SGHTS, CDR2 YDEGEE. CDR3 length: 12 residues. The CDR3 here is CASSLKVLGSNF. Written as DNA, the CDR3 is TGTGCCAGCAGCTTGAAGGTCCTTGGTAGCAACTTC.

The V and J genes are TRBV28 and TRBJ1-2; D is unclear. Germline CDR1 reads MDHEN; CDR2 reads SYDVKM. Between the trimmed V and J ends, which lost 1 base and 5 bases, there was a span of 8 bases. CDR3 length equals 13 residues. CDR3 protein: CASSLSRQYGYTF. CDR3 DNA: TGTGCCAGCAGTTTATCCCGACAATATGGCTACACCTTC.